These 18 T cell receptor beta chains were sequenced from one sample in a study of CD8+CD57+ T cells in acquired aplastic anemia. Profiling of TCR beta VDJ combinations and CDR3 sequences used genomic DNA as template. TCRdb reprocessed the reads with MiXCR, giving one entry per CDR3 protein. The repertoire consists of 98,000 or so distinct CDR3 sequences, with 40% to 65% occurring once and the leading ten covering approximately 32%. The sequenced sample consisted of sorted CD4+, CD8+, or CD8+CD57+ T cells (not recorded which) from PBMCs. The receptors were gathered from a human donor in good health, serving as a control.

This clonotype has ten or more counts. The chain has TRBV15 and TRBJ1-4; no definite D call. V was clipped by 0 bases and J by 5 bases, with 7 bases between them. The CDR3 consists of 14 residues. The germline gives CDR1 LNHNV, CDR2 YYDKDF (reference sequence). The CDR3 region has the DNA TGTGCCACCAGCAGAGATAACTCAAATGAAAAACTGTTTTTT. Translated: CATSRDNSNEKLFF.

This clonotype has just a few counts. This chain connects TRBV30 to TRBJ1-2; 10 bases are a match to TRBD1. Germline loops: CDR1 GTSNPN, CDR2 SVGIG (reference sequence). This CDR3 spans 14 amino acids. Trimming removed 5 bases from V and 3 bases from J; junction bases left unmatched: 6. The CDR3 here is CAWDPGTGDYGYTF. The CDR3 DNA is TGTGCCTGGGACCCCGGGACAGGGGACTATGGCTACACCTTC.

This clonotype was counted ten times or more. The chain couples TRBV11-2 to TRBJ1-2; D perhaps matches TRBD1 (5 bases). CDR3 size: 13 residues. Trimming removed 0 bases from V and 8 bases from J, with 10 bases in between. Germline CDR1 SGHAT, CDR2 FQNNGV. The CDR3 region is CASSLDRAEGYTF. As DNA, the CDR3 is TGTGCCAGCAGCTTAGACAGGGCGGAAGGCTACACCTTC.

The rearrangement links TRBV7-7 to TRBJ1-6; D gene ambiguous. V gave up 0 bases and J gave up 7 bases, with 10 bases separating them. The CDR3 contains 15 residues. Germline CDR1 SSHAT, CDR2 FNYEAQ (reference sequence). CDR3 in DNA: TGTGCCAGCAGCTTAGCGTTACAGTGGAATTCACCCCTCCACTTT. Its translation: CASSLALQWNSPLHF.

This clonotype was seen a handful of times. J is TRBJ1-2 and V is TRBV24-1, with a possible D match to TRBD1 (5 bases). The germline V gene encodes CDR1 KGHDR and CDR2 SFDVKD. The V end was cut by 3 bases, the J end by 2 bases, with 9 bases between. The CDR3 runs to 14 residues. Here the CDR3 DNA reads TGTGCCACCAGTGATCTGACAGTCAACTATGGCTACACCTTC. This encodes CATSDLTVNYGYTF.

In its sample, this clonotype was seen many times. The chain combines TRBV7-2 with TRBJ2-1; 10 nucleotides align to TRBD2. The V and J ends lost 2 bases and 0 bases, in that order; junction bases with no gene match: 7. CDR1 and CDR2 (germline): SGHTA, FQGNSA. The CDR3 has 18 residues. The CDR3 protein is CASSLWASGGTSYNEQFF. In nucleotides, the CDR3 is TGTGCCAGCAGCTTATGGGCTAGCGGGGGAACCTCCTACAATGAGCAGTTCTTC.

The sample holds many counts of this clonotype. The V gene is TRBV9, the J gene TRBJ2-1; D possibly corresponds to TRBD1 (5 bases). This CDR3 has 13 residues. Germline assignment: CDR1 SGDLS and CDR2 YYNGEE. V was clipped by 2 bases and J by 5 bases, with 8 bases between them. The CDR3 reads CASSVGANNEQFF. The CDR3 coding sequence is TGTGCCAGCAGCGTTGGGGCAAACAATGAGCAGTTCTTC.

Comments on this clonotype: Sequence at one end of the junction differs from germline and may be a read error. This chain joins TRBV29-1 and TRBJ2-7; D gene unclear. The CDR3 consists of 14 residues. Germline V lookup: CDR1 SQVTM, CDR2 ANQGSEA. CDR3 residues: CSVVGSTSSYGQYF. In nucleotides, the CDR3 is TGCAGCGTTGTTGGTTCCACGAGCTCCTACGGGCAGTACTTC.

Comments on this clonotype: Germline and junction disagree at one end, which may indicate a read error. The chain recombines TRBV19 with TRBJ1-1; a possible D gene is TRBD1 (5 bases). This CDR3 region has 13 residues. From germline, CDR1 is LNHDA and CDR2 SQIVND (reference sequence). The chain's CDR3 is CASSIGMDTEAFF. The CDR3 bases are TGTGCCAGTAGTATAGGGATGGACACCGAAGCTTTCTTT.

At least ten counts were recorded for this clonotype. The genes are TRBV7-9 and TRBJ2-5; 14 bases fit TRBD2. This CDR3 region has 16 residues. Germline V gene data show CDR1 as SEHNR and CDR2 as FQNEAQ (reference sequence). J gave up 4 bases and V 7 bases, and 8 bases lay outside the gene matches. CDR3 region: CASTSTSGGARETQYF. The CDR3 DNA follows: TGTGCCAGCACCTCGACTAGCGGGGGGGCCAGAGAGACCCAGTACTTC.

The chain combines TRBV15 with TRBJ2-7; 7 bases agree with TRBD1. The germline CDR1 and CDR2 sequences are LNHNV and YYDKDF (reference sequence). The CDR3 has 15 amino acids. Trimming at V came to 3 bases and at J to 1 base, leaving 6 bases not matched to a gene. The CDR3 DNA is TGTGCCACCAGCAGCACAGGGGCAAGGTCCTACGAGCAGTACTTC. This gives the protein CATSSTGARSYEQYF. The full variable domain, rest sourced from reference TRBV15 and TRBJ2-7, is DAMVIQNPRYQVTQFGKPVTLSCSQTLNHNVMYWYQQKSSQAPKLLFHYYDKDFNNEADTPDNFQSRRPNTSFCFLDIRSPGLGDTAMYLCATSSTGARSYEQYFGPGTRLTVT.

This chain joins TRBV25-1 and TRBJ1-2; D perhaps matches TRBD1 (6 bases). There are 14 residues in the CDR3. The V and J ends lost 6 bases and 8 bases respectively, with 19 bases between them. The germline gives CDR1 MGHDK, CDR2 SYGVNS. DNA for the CDR3: TGTGCCAGCAGAACATTCCACGGACAGTGGGGCTACACCTTC. As protein: CASRTFHGQWGYTF.

This clonotype was picked up many times. The chain combines TRBV4-1 with TRBJ1-3; perhaps TRBD1 as D (6 bases). Germline-derived CDR1 and CDR2 are MGHRA and YSYEKL. The CDR3 spans 16 residues. V shed 3 bases and J shed 4 bases, with 16 bases lying between them. The CDR3 is CASSHPRGAVGNTIYF. In DNA form, the CDR3 reads TGCGCCAGCAGCCACCCCCGGGGGGCAGTGGGAAACACCATATATTTT.

In its sample, this clonotype was seen a few times. V is TRBV10-3 and J is TRBJ2-7; D unresolved. The CDR3 has 14 amino acids. CDR1 ENHRY and CDR2 SYGVKD come from the germline V gene. V dropped 6 bases and J dropped 1 base, with 13 bases sitting between them. For the CDR3, the DNA is TGTGCCATCAGGGAGACCGACACGTCCTACGAGCAGTACTTC. Encoded protein: CAIRETDTSYEQYF.

This clonotype came up a few times. The chain joins TRBV24-1 to TRBJ1-2; D not resolved. CDR3 length: 12 residues. Trimming pared 3 bases from V and 5 bases from J, leaving 6 bases between. Germline V gene lookup returns CDR1 KGHDR and CDR2 SFDVKD. CDR3 nucleotide sequence: TGTGCCACCAGTGATGAAGTATATGGCTACACCTTC. As protein: CATSDEVYGYTF.

This clonotype has ten or more counts. The rearrangement joins TRBV6-5 to TRBJ1-1; D is unresolved. The CDR3 contains 12 residues. The germline V gene encodes CDR1 MNHEY and CDR2 SVGAGI. Between the trimmed V and J ends, which lost 2 bases and 3 bases, there was a span of 4 bases. The CDR3 protein is CASSYGDTEAFF. Written as DNA, the CDR3 is TGTGCCAGCAGTTACGGGGACACTGAAGCTTTCTTT.

This rearrangement joins TRBV25-1 to TRBJ1-1, with a possible D match to TRBD1 (6 bases). CDR3 length equals 14 residues. CDR1 and CDR2 (germline): MGHDK, SYGVNS. V lost 7 bases, J lost 5 bases, and 17 bases lay in between. This CDR3 is CASIKGGDGTEAFF. The CDR3 DNA sequence: TGTGCCAGCATCAAAGGGGGGGACGGGACTGAAGCTTTCTTT.

This chain connects TRBV10-1 to TRBJ2-7, with a tentative D call TRBD2 (5 bases). Germline loops: CDR1 WNHNN, CDR2 SYGVQD (reference sequence). V lost 8 bases to trimming and J lost 6 bases, with 14 bases between them. This CDR3 is built from 12 residues. In nucleotides, the CDR3 is TGCGCCAGCGACCCGGGAATCTCCGAGCAGTACGTC. Translated: CASDPGISEQYV.